The 3 T cell receptor beta chains listed next were all sequenced from one sample in a study of shared clonotypes between healthy human individuals. Measured with immunoSEQ multiplex PCR; TCRdb has only the in-frame clones, and not every one. The top ten hold 0.3% to 0.45% of the sample, which has fewer than 3 million clones, around 93% seen once. Sequenced: naive CD4+ T cells from PBMCs. Described subset: CD45RA+ positively selected. The origin of the receptors is a man between 18 and 35 years old in good health. Some clones in this sample may be carry-over from other donors' samples.

This clone was seen once. The chain recombines TRBV4-1 with TRBJ2-1; TRBD2 matches at 10 bases. The CDR3 runs 17 residues. V lost 1 base and J lost 9; bases outside the gene matches: 12. Germline CDR1 reads MGHRA; CDR2 reads YSYEKL. The CDR3 loop is CASSQAAGSSGSSEQFF. Here the CDR3 DNA reads TGCGCCAGCAGCCAAGCTGCGGGGTCTAGCGGGAGCAGTGAGCAGTTCTTC.

The V call is TRBV18, the J call TRBJ1-3; D possibly corresponds to TRBD1 (5 bases). With 3 bases removed from V and 2 bases from J, the gap between germline ends came to 11 bases. This CDR3 has 15 amino acids. Germline lookup yields CDR1 KGHSH and CDR2 LQKENI. DNA for the CDR3: TGTGCCAGCTCACCGGTTGGGGCAGCTGGAAACACCATATATTTT. It codes for CASSPVGAAGNTIYF.

The chain is built from TRBV6-4 and TRBJ2-7; D call uncertain. Germline CDR1 is MRHNA and CDR2 is SNTAGT. V gave up 4 bases and J gave up 0 bases, with 7 bases separating them. This CDR3 comprises 13 residues. CDR3 nucleotide sequence: TGTGCCAGCAGTGTGAACCCCTCCTACGAGCAGTACTTC. This gives the protein CASSVNPSYEQYF.